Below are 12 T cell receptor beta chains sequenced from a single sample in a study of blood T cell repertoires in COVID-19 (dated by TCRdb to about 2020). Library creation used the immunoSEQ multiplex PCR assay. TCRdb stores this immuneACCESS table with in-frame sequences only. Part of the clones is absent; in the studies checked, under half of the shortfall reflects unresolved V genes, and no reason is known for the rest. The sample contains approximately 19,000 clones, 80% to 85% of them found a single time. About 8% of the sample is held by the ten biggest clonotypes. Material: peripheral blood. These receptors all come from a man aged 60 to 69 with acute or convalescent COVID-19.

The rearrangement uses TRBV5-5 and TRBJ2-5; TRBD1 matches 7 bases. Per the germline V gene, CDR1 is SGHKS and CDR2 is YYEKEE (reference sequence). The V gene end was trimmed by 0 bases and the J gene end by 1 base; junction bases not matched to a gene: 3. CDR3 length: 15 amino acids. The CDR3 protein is CASSLEGTVQETQYF. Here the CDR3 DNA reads TGTGCCAGCAGCTTGGAGGGGACAGTCCAAGAGACCCAGTACTTC.

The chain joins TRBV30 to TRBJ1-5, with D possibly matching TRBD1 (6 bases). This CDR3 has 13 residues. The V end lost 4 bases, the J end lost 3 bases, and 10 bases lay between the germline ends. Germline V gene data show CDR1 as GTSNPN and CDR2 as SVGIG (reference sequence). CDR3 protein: CAWNGGPNQPQHF. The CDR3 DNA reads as TGTGCCTGGAACGGGGGGCCCAATCAGCCCCAGCATTTT.

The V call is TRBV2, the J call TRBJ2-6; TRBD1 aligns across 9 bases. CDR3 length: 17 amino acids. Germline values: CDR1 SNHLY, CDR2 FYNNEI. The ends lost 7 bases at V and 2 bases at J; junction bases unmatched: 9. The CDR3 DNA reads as TGTGCCAGCACCCCCGGGACAGGGTCCGCTGGGGCCAACGTCCTGACTTTC. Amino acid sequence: CASTPGTGSAGANVLTF.

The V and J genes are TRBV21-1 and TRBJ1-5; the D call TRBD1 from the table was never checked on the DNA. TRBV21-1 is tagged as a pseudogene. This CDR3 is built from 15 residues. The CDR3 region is CASTAQGDDNQPQHF. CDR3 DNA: TGTGCCAGCACCGCACAGGGTGACGACAATCAGCCCCAGCATTTT.

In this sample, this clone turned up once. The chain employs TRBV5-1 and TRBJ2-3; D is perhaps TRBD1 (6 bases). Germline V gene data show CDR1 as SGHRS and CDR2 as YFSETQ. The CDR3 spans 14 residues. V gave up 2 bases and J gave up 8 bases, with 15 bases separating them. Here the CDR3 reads CASSLRTLGATQYF. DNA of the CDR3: TGCGCCAGCAGCTTAAGGACTCTGGGGGCTACGCAGTATTTT.

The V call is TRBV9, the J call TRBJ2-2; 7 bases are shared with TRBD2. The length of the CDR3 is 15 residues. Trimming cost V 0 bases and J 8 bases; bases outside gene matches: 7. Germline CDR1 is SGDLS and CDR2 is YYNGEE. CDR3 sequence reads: CASSVAVGGRGELFF. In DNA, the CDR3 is TGTGCCAGCAGCGTAGCTGTGGGAGGGCGGGGGGAGCTGTTTTTT.

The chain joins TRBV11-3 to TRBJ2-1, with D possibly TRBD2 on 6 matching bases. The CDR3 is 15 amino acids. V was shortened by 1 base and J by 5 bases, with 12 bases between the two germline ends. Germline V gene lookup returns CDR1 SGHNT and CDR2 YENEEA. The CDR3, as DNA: TGTGCCAGCAGCTTAGGGATAGCGGTTAACAATGAGCAGTTCTTC. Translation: CASSLGIAVNNEQFF.

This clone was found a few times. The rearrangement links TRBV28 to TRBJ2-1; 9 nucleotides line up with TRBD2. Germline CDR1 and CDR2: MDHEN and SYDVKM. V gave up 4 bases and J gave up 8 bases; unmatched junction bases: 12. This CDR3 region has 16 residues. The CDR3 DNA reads TGTGCCAGCAGTTCTCCCGGCGGGGGGGCCCCCCATGAGCAGTTCTTC. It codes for CASSSPGGGAPHEQFF.

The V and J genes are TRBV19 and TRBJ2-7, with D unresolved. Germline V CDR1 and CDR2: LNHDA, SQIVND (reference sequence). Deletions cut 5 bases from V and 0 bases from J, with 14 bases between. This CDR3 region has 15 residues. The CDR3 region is CASSPAHTISYEQYF. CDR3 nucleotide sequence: TGTGCCAGTAGTCCCGCCCACACCATCTCCTACGAGCAGTACTTC.

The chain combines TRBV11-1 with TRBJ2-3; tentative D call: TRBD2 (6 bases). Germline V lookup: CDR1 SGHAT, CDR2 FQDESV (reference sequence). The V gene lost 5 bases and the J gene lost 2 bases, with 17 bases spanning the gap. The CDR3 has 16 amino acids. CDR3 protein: CASSLWGDLTTDTQYF. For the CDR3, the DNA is TGTGCCAGCAGCCTGTGGGGGGACCTCACCACAGATACGCAGTATTTT.

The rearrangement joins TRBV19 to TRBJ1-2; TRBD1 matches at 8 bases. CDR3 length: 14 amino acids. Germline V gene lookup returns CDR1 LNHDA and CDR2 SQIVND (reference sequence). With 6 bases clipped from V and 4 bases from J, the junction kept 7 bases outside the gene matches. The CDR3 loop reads CASRSQGGSYGYTF. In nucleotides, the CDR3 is TGTGCCAGTAGATCACAGGGGGGTTCCTATGGCTACACCTTC. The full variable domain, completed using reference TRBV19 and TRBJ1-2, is DGGITQSPKYLFRKEGQNVTLSCEQNLNHDAMYWYRQDPGQGLRLIYYSQIVNDFQKGDIAEGYSVSREKKESFPLTVTSAQKNPTAFYLCASRSQGGSYGYTFGSGTRLTVV.

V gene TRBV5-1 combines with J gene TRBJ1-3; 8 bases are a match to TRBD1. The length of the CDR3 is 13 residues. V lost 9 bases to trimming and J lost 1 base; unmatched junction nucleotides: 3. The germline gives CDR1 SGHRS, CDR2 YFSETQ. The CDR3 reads CATRQGSGNTIYF. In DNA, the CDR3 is TGCGCCACCCGACAGGGGTCTGGAAACACCATATATTTT.